The rows below give T cell receptor beta chains drawn from one sample of a study of blood T cell repertoires in COVID-19. Sequencing used immunoSEQ multiplex PCR; TCRdb keeps in-frame clones, though not all of them. Altogether some 240,000 clones are present, 84% being singletons, with the ten largest covering around 1.5%. The sequencing sample was made of peripheral blood. The source of these receptors is a woman aged 40-49 years who had recovered from COVID-19. Both conserved end residues are trimmed from each CDR3. Not all rows give a size; the values are once, few, many and, for expanded clones, a class.

size: few; V: TRBV2; J: TRBJ2-1; CDR3: ASRRDREGNEQF
size: -; V: TRBV18; J: TRBJ1-2; CDR3: ASSPNPDSYGYT
size: few; V: TRBV2; J: TRBJ2-7; CDR3: ASSLETGAEQY
size: -; V: TRBV18; J: TRBJ2-5; CDR3: ASSPRLADKETQY
size: -; V: TRBV6-5; J: TRBJ1-6; CDR3: ASSRDNSPLH
size: -; V: TRBV10-3; J: TRBJ2-7; CDR3: AISESFGGSAYEQY
size: -; V: TRBV7-2; J: TRBJ2-1; CDR3: ASSSGGQAKTSYNEQF
size: -; V: TRBV10-3; J: TRBJ2-7; CDR3: AITDKSTYEQY
size: -; V: TRBV7-6; J: TRBJ2-5; CDR3: ASSVTSGGTSSETQY
size: -; V: TRBV7-2; J: TRBJ2-2; CDR3: ASSPHQRGGGTGELF
size: -; V: TRBV2; J: TRBJ2-7; CDR3: ASSEGTGGSEQY
size: -; V: TRBV6-5; J: TRBJ2-2; CDR3: ASRGRTGELF
size: few; V: TRBV10-1; J: TRBJ2-7; CDR3: ASSDRTSGGASYEQY
size: -; V: TRBV27; J: TRBJ1-1; CDR3: ASSNRGGNTEAF
size: -; V: TRBV2; J: TRBJ1-6; CDR3: ASSGRGDLSPLH
size: -; V: TRBV7-9; J: TRBJ2-7; CDR3: ASSQMLDEQY
size: -; V: TRBV9; J: TRBJ2-3; CDR3: ASSVGGSGGAPGDTQY
size: -; V: TRBV30; J: TRBJ2-1; CDR3: AFLRYNEQF
size: -; V: TRBV2; J: TRBJ1-3; CDR3: ASTPTVGGFSGNTIY
size: -; V: TRBV12-3/TRBV12-4; J: TRBJ2-1; CDR3: ATTIDNHNEQF
size: -; V: TRBV6-1; J: TRBJ1-6; CDR3: ASSEGNRQTDHSPLH
size: few; V: TRBV19; J: TRBJ2-7; CDR3: ASSSRSGGSYEQY
size: few; V: TRBV30; J: TRBJ2-7; CDR3: AWMDRGRQY
size: few; V: TRBV20-1; J: TRBJ2-7; CDR3: SASHPGTVSYEQY
size: -; V: TRBV5-1; J: TRBJ2-3; CDR3: ASSLWAGGTDTQY
size: -; V: TRBV18; J: TRBJ2-7; CDR3: ASSPPGLGAHEQY